This T cell receptor (beta chain) was recorded in a study of cytomegalovirus exposure and HLA in healthy donors. Overall study context: In terms of ancestry, the Caucasian-associated cluster contained 80% to 90% of the approximately 420 genotyped donors.

The trim removed 2 bases at V and 8 bases at J, leaving 4 bases unmatched. Germline V lookup: CDR1 SGHRS, CDR2 YFSETQ. This CDR3 is built from 15 residues. Points from the study as a whole: Accurate prediction of HLA-A and HLA-B alleles (for most subjects) was reportedly achieved from TCR beta sequences.

This PCR relied on a set of 60 Vbeta primers and 13 Jbeta primers. Libraries were prepared by immunoSEQ multiplex PCR; TCRdb keeps only in-frame clonotypes and omits some of them. The sample includes about 120,000 clones, over 8% seen only once; the top ten take 2.5% to 3.5%. This clone appeared a single time. The antigen is not known. Material for sequencing was PBMCs. The clonotype was recovered from a man aged 25-45 years in good health and CMV-seronegative. This chain uses TRBV5-1 with TRBJ2-1, with 13 positions matching TRBD2. The CDR3 reads CASSLLAGGSYEQFF. CDR3 bases: TGCGCCAGCAGCTTACTAGCGGGAGGGTCTTATGAGCAGTTCTTC.